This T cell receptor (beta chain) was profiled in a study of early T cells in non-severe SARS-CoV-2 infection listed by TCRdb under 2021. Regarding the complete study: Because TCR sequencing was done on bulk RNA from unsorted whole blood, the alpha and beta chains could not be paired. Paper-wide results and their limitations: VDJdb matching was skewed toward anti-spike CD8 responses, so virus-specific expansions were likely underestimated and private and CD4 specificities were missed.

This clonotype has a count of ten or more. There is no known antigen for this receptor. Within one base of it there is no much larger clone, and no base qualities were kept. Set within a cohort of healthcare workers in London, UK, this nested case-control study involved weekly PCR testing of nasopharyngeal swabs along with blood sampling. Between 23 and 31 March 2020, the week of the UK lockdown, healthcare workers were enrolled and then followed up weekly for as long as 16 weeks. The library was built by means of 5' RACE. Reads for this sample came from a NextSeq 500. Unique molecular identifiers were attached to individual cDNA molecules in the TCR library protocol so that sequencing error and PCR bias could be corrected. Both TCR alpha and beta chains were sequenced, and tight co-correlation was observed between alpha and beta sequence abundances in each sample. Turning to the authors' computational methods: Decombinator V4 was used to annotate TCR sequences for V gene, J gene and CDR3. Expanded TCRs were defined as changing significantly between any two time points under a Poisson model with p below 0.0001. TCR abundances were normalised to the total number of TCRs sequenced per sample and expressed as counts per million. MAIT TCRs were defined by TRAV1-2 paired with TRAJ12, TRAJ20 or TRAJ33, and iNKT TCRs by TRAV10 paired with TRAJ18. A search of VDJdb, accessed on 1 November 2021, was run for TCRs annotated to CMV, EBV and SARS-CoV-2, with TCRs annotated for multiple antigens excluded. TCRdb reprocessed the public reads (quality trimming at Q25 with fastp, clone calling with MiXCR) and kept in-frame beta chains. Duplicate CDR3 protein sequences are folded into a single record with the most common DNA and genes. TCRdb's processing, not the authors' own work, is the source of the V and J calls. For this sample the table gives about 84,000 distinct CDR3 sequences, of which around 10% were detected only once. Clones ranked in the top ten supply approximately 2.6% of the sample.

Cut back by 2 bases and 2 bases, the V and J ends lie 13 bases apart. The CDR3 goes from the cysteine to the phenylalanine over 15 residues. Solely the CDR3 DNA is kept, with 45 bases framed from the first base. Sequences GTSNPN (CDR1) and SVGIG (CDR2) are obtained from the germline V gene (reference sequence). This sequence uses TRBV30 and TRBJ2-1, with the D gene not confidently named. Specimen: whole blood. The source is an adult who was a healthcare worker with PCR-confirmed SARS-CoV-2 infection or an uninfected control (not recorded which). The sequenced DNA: TGTGCCTGGAGTTCCAGAGCTCCTACCTACAATGAGCAGTTCTTC. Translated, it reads CAWSSRAPTYNEQFF.